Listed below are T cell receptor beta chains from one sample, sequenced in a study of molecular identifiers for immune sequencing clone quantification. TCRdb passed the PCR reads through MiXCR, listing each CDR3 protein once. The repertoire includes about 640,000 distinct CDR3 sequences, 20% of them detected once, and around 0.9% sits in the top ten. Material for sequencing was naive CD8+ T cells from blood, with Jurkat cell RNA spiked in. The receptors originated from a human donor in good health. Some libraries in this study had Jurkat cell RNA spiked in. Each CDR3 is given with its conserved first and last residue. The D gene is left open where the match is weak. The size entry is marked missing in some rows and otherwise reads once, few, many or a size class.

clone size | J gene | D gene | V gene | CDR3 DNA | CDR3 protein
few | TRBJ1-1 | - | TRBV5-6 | TGTGCCAGTAATACAGGCAGCTACACTGAAGCTTTCTTT | CASNTGSYTEAFF
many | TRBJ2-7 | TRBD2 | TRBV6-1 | TGTGCCAGCAGTGAAAAGACTAGCTCCCTTTTCTCCTACGAGCAGTACTTC | CASSEKTSSLFSYEQYF
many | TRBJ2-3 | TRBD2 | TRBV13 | TGTGCCAGCAGCCCAAGACTAGCGGCGGATAGCACAGATACGCAGTATTTT | CASSPRLAADSTDTQYF
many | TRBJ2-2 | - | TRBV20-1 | TGCAGTGCTAGCATGGGACTGAACACCGGGGAGCTGTTTTTT | CSASMGLNTGELFF
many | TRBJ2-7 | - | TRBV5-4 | TGCGCCAGCAGCCCAGGGACACTGTACGAGCAGTACTTC | CASSPGTLYEQYF
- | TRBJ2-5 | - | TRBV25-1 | TGTGCCAGCAGTGAGTCCTGGGAGGAGACCCAGTACTTC | CASSESWEETQYF
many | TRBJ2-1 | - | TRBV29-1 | TGCAGCGTTGTACTAGTCTACAATGAGCAGTTCTTC | CSVVLVYNEQFF
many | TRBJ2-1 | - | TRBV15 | TGTGCCACCAGCAGAGCGGGCTTCGAGCAGTTCTTC | CATSRAGFEQFF
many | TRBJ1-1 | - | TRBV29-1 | TGCAGCGTGAGGCAGGGGTTGGGTGAAGACACTGAAGCTTTCTTT | CSVRQGLGEDTEAFF
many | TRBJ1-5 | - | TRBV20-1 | TGCAGTGCTAGAGATCGGGCAGGGTACCGACCCCAGCATTTT | CSARDRAGYRPQHF
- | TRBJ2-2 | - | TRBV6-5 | TGTGCCAGCAGCCGGCAAGGCGGTTGGGACACCGGGGAGCTGTTTTTT | CASSRQGGWDTGELFF
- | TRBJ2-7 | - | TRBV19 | TGTGCCAGTAGTATCGACGGAGGGGGTTATGGAAGCTCCTACGAGCAGTACTTC | CASSIDGGGYGSSYEQYF
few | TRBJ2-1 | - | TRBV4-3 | TGCGCCAGCAGCCAACGAAATGAGGCCTCCTACAATGAGCAGTTCTTC | CASSQRNEASYNEQFF
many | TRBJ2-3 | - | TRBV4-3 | TGCGCCAGCAGCCAAGGTGTAGGGGACTTCACAGATACGCAGTATTTT | CASSQGVGDFTDTQYF
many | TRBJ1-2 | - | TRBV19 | TGTGCCAGTAGTATGAAGAACCATCACTTTGGCTACACCTTC | CASSMKNHHFGYTF
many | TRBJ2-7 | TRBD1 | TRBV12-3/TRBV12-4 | TGTGCCAGCAGCCAGGCCGGGACAGGGGCCCTTACTTTGCTCTTC | CASSQAGTGALTLLF
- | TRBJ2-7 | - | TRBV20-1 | TGCAGTGCTAGTGATCGGGAGAGCTACGAGCGGTACTTC | CSASDRESYERYF
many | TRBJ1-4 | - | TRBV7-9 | TGTGCCAGCAGCGACGGGCTAAGGGAAAAACTGTTTTTT | CASSDGLREKLFF
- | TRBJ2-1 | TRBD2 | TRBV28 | TGTGCCAGCAGAGCCGCCCCCGGGACTAGCGTACTCGTCGGGGGCGATGAGCAGTTCTTC | CASRAAPGTSVLVGGDEQFF
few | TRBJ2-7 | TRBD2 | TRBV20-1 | TGCAGTGCGGACAGGGTGGGACTAGCGGGGGGGAAAAGCTCCTACGAGCAGTACTTC | CSADRVGLAGGKSSYEQYF
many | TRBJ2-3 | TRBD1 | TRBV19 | TGTGCCAGTGGACAACTGACAGGGACGGCAGATACGCAGTATTTT | CASGQLTGTADTQYF
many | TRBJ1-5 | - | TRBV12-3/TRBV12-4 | TGTGCCAGCAGCCCTACAGGTCTAGTGGACCCTAGCAATCAGCCCCAGCATTTT | CASSPTGLVDPSNQPQHF
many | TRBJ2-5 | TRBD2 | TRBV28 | TGTGCCAGCAGTCCCGGGAGGGTCCAAGAGACCCAGTACTTC | CASSPGRVQETQYF
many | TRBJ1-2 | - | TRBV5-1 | TGCGCCAGCAGCTTGATAGGGACTAACTATGGCTACACCTTC | CASSLIGTNYGYTF
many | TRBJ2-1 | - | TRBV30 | TGTGCCTGGAGTGTTATAGCGAGCTCCTACAATGAGCAGTTCTTC | CAWSVIASSYNEQFF
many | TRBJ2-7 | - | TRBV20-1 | TGCAGTGCTAGAGATCCTGAGAGGCGGGGCTCCTACGAGCAGTACTTC | CSARDPERRGSYEQYF
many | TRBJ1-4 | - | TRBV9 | TGTGCCAGCAGCGTCACTGGGGAAAAACTGTTTTTT | CASSVTGEKLFF
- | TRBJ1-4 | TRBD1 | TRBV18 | TGTGCCAGCTCACCTTCTAAAGGGACAGGGTACAATGAAAAACTGTTTTTT | CASSPSKGTGYNEKLFF
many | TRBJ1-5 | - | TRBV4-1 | TGCGCCAGCAGCCAGGCCGCACAAAGCAATCAGCCCCAGCATTTT | CASSQAAQSNQPQHF
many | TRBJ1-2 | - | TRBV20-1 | TGCAGTGCTTCCCATCCACAGGGCCCTCTTGGCTACACCTTC | CSASHPQGPLGYTF
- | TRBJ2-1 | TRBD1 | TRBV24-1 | TGTGCCACCAGTGATTCGGGACAGGGAGACAATGAGCAGTTCTTC | CATSDSGQGDNEQFF
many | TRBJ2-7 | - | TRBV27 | TGTGCCAGCAGCTTTTCTCAGGGCTACGAGCAGTACTTC | CASSFSQGYEQYF
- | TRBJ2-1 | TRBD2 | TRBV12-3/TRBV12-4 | TGTGCCAGCAGTTTAGGACTAGCGGGGGAGGGGTTCTTC | CASSLGLAGEGFF
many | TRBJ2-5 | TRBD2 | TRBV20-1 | TGCAGTGCTAGAGAAAGCGGGGGGGTGATTGAGACCCAGTACTTC | CSARESGGVIETQYF
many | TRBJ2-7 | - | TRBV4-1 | TGCGCCAGCAGCCAAGATCTTCAGCAGGAGCAGTACTTC | CASSQDLQQEQYF
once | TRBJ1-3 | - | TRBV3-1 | TGTGCCAGCAGCCAAGCGGACTCTGGAAACACCATATATTTT | CASSQADSGNTIYF
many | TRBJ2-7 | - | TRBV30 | TGTGCCTGGAGTCCTGAGTACGAGCAGTACTTC | CAWSPEYEQYF
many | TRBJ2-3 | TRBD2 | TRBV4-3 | TGCGCCAGCAGCCATATGACTAGCGAAGTCACAGATACGCAGTATTTT | CASSHMTSEVTDTQYF
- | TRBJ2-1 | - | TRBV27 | TGTGCCAGCCTAACTAGGAATGAGCAGTTCTTC | CASLTRNEQFF
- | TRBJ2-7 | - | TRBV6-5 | TGTGCCAGCTGGGTCCAGGCTTTCCCCTACGAGCAGTACTTC | CASWVQAFPYEQYF
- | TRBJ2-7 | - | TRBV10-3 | TGTGCCATCAGGGCGGACCAACCCTCCTACGAGCAGTACTTC | CAIRADQPSYEQYF
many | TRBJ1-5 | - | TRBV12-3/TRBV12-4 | TGTGCCAGCAGTCTAACGACACTTCAGCCCCAGCATTTT | CASSLTTLQPQHF
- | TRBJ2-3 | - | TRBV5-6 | TGTGCCAGCAGCTTTGGGCGGAGGGATACGCAGTATTTT | CASSFGRRDTQYF
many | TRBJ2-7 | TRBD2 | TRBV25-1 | TGTGCCAGCAGCGGGCCGGGACTAGCGGCTTTCTACGAGCAGTACTTC | CASSGPGLAAFYEQYF
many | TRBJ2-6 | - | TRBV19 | TGTGCCAGTAGTATCCTGTTAGGCTCTGGGGCCAACGTCCTGACTTTC | CASSILLGSGANVLTF
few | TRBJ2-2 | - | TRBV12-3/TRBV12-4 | TGTGCCAGCAGGTTTGGGGGTCTAGGCGGGGAGCTGATTTTT | CASRFGGLGGELIF
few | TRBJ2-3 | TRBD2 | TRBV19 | TGTGCCAGTAGTATCGGGGGGACCACAGATACGCAGTATTTT | CASSIGGTTDTQYF
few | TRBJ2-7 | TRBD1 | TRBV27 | TGTGCCAGCAGCTCCGGGACAGCCGGTTACGAGCAGTACTTC | CASSSGTAGYEQYF
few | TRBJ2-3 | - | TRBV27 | TGTGCCAGCAGTTTGAGGAGGGCGGGAGATACGCAGTATTTT | CASSLRRAGDTQYF
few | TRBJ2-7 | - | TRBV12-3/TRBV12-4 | TGTGCCAGCAGTTTAATGGGGCCTACCTACGAGCAGTACTTC | CASSLMGPTYEQYF
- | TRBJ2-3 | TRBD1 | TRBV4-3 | TGCGCCAGCAGCCAACAAGTGGGCAGGGGGCGAGCAGATACGCAGTATTTT | CASSQQVGRGRADTQYF
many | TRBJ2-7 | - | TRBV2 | TGTGCCAGCAGTGTAAGCTCCTCCTACGAGCAGTACTTC | CASSVSSSYEQYF
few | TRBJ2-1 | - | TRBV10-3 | TGTGCCATCAGTGAGTCGAGCAGGGTCAATGAGCAGTTCTTC | CAISESSRVNEQFF
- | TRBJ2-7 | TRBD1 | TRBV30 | TGTGCCTGGAGTGCCGGGACAGGGGACGAGCAGTACTTC | CAWSAGTGDEQYF
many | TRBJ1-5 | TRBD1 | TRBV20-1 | TGCAGTGCCAGGTTGATCGGGACAGATAGCAATCAGCCCCAGCATTTT | CSARLIGTDSNQPQHF
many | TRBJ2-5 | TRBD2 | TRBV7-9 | TGTGCCAGCAGCTTAGCCGGGGCGGGGGAAGAGACCCAGTACTTC | CASSLAGAGEETQYF
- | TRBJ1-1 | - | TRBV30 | TGTGCCTGGAGTCCTCCCCGCACTGAAGCTTTCTTT | CAWSPPRTEAFF